This T cell receptor (beta chain) was identified in a study of shared clonotypes between healthy human individuals. The table lists this clone with many counts. Germline V gene data show CDR1 as LNHNV and CDR2 as YYDKDF (reference sequence). The CDR3 is made up of 12 amino acids. Trimming pared 6 bases from V and 4 bases from J, leaving 7 bases between. Measured with immunoSEQ multiplex PCR; TCRdb has only the in-frame clones, and not every one. The sample shows some 630,000 clones, approximately 79% of them seen only once. The chain links TRBV15 to TRBJ1-5; D is undetermined. Sequencing input: memory CD4+ T cells sorted from blood. The subset here: CD45RA-negative fraction. This TCR was recovered from a woman between 25 and 40 years old in good health. The CDR3 here is CATRSYNQPQHF. The CDR3 coding sequence is TGTGCCACCAGGAGCTATAATCAGCCCCAGCATTTT. Looking up the rest from reference TRBV15 and TRBJ1-5 gives the full variable domain: DAMVIQNPRYQVTQFGKPVTLSCSQTLNHNVMYWYQQKSSQAPKLLFHYYDKDFNNEADTPDNFQSRRPNTSFCFLDIRSPGLGDTAMYLCATRSYNQPQHFGDGTRLSIL.